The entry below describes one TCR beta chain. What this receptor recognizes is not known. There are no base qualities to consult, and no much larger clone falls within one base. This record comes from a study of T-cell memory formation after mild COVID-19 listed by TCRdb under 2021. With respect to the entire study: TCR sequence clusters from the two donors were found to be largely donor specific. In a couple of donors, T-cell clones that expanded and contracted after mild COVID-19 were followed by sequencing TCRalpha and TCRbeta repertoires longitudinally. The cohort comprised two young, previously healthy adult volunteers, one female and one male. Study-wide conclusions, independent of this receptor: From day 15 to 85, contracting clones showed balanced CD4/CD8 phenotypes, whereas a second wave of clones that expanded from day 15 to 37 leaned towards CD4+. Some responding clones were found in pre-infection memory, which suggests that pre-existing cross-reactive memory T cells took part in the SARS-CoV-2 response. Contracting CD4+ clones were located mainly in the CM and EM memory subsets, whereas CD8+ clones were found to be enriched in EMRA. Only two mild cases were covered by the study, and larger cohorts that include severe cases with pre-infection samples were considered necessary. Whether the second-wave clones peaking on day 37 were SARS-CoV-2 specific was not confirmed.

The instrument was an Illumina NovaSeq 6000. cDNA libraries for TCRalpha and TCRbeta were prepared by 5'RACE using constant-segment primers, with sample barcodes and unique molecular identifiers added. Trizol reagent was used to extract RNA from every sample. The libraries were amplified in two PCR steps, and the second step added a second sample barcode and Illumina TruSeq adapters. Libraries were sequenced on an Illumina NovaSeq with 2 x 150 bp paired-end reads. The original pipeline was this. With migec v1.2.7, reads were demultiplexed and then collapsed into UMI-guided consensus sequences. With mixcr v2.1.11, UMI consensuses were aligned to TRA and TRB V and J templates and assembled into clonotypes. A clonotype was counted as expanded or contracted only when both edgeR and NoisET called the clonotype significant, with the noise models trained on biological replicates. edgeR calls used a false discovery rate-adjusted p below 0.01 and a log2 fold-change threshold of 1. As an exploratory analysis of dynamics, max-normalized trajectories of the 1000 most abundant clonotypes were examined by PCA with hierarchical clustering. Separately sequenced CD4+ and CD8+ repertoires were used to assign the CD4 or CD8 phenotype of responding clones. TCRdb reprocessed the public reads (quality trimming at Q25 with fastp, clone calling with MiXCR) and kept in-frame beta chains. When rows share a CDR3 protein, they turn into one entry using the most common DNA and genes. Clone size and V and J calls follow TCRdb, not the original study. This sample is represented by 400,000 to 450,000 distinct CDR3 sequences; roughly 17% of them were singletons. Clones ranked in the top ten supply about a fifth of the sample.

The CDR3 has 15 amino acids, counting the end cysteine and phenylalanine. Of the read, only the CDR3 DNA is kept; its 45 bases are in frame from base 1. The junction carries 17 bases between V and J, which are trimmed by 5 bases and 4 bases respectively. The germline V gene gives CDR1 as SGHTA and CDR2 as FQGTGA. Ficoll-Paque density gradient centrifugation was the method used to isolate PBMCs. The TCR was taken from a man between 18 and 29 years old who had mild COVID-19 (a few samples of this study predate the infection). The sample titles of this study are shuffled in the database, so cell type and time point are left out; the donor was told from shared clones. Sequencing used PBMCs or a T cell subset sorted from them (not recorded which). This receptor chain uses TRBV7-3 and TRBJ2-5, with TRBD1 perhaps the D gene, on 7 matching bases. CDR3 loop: CASSRAEGAGETQYF. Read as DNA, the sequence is TGTGCCAGCAGCCGCGCGGAGGGGGCAGGAGAGACCCAGTACTTC.